A single sample is the source of the 19 T cell receptor beta chains below, sequenced in a study of T cell clonotyping in hematopoietic cell transplantation. The method was immunoSEQ multiplex PCR; TCRdb's version includes in-frame clones alone and lacks a portion of them. The repertoire consists of fewer than 40,000 clones, with over 75% occurring once and the leading ten covering under 2%. The sample comprised peripheral blood mononuclear cells. The receptors come from a woman between 40 and 50 years old in good health. Some clones in this sample may be carry-over from other donors' samples.

The gene calls are TRBV6-5 and TRBJ1-1, with D unresolved. The CDR3 spans 11 residues. The germline V gene has CDR1 MNHEY and CDR2 SVGAGI. Trimming took off 7 bases at V and 2 bases at J, with 5 bases between the two ends. The CDR3 coding sequence is TGTGCCAGCATTATAAACACTGAAGCTTTCTTT. Translation: CASIINTEAFF.

This clone was observed once. The chain uses TRBV18 and TRBJ2-2; 10 nucleotides line up with TRBD1. Germline lookup yields CDR1 KGHSH and CDR2 LQKENI. This CDR3 is 14 amino acids long. The V gene end was trimmed by 8 bases and the J gene end by 2 bases; junction bases not matched to a gene: 2. The CDR3 protein is CASGQGVNTGELFF. The CDR3 nucleotides read TGTGCCAGCGGACAGGGGGTAAACACCGGGGAGCTGTTTTTT.

V usage is TRBV28 and J usage is TRBJ2-1; 7 bases agree with TRBD2. The length of the CDR3 is 13 residues. CDR1 MDHEN and CDR2 SYDVKM come from the germline V gene. This CDR3 is CAGGGWSYNEQFF. In DNA, the CDR3 is TGTGCTGGGGGAGGGTGGTCGTACAATGAGCAGTTCTTC.

V usage is TRBV5-1 and J usage is TRBJ2-7; D assignment may be TRBD1 or TRBD2 (5 bases each). V was cut by 10 bases and J by 3 bases, with 20 bases left in between. The CDR3 is made up of 14 amino acids. Germline assignment: CDR1 SGHRS and CDR2 YFSETQ. The CDR3 DNA is TGCGCCTCAGGCGCCGGGACCTCAGGCTACGAGCAGTACTTC. Its translation: CASGAGTSGYEQYF.

This chain uses TRBV21-1 with TRBJ2-7. TRBV21-1 is designated a pseudogene. This CDR3 is built from 14 residues. CDR3 sequence: CASSKPVVSYEQYF. CDR3 bases: TGTGCCAGCAGCAAGCCCGTGGTGTCCTACGAGCAGTACTTC.

This clone appeared once. This chain connects TRBV19 to TRBJ2-7; no clear D. CDR3 length: 15 residues. Trimming cost V 1 base and J 0 bases, with 10 bases left between them. Germline V gene data show CDR1 as LNHDA and CDR2 as SQIVND (reference sequence). In nucleotides, the CDR3 is TGTGCCAGTAGTATAGGGCAGGCGCACTCCTACGAGCAGTACTTC. It encodes CASSIGQAHSYEQYF.

Here the CDR3 DNA reads TGTGCCAGCAGTACACAGAACACTGAAGCTTTCTTT. Encoded protein: CASSTQNTEAFF. V usage is TRBV5-4 and J usage is TRBJ1-1; no firm D call. In germline, CDR1 is SGHNT, CDR2 YYREEE (reference sequence). V dropped 5 bases and J dropped 1 base, with 6 bases sitting between them. The CDR3 runs 12 residues.

This clone came up once. The V gene is TRBV30, the J gene TRBJ1-4; unclear D gene. The CDR3 consists of 13 residues. The V gene's germline CDR1 is GTSNPN and CDR2 SVGIG (reference sequence). Trimming removed 4 bases at V and 11 bases at J, with 17 bases between. The DNA for the CDR3 is TGTGCCTGGATCCCAAGCAGGAACGGGAAACTGTTTTTT. Translating it yields CAWIPSRNGKLFF.

The chain combines TRBV30 with TRBJ1-5, with D maybe TRBD1 (5 bases). There are 17 residues in the CDR3. Trimming took 3 bases from V and 2 from J, leaving 20 bases between them. Germline lookup yields CDR1 GTSNPN and CDR2 SVGIG (reference sequence). The CDR3 loop reads CAWSQRQIMGGNQPQHF. The CDR3 DNA reads as TGTGCCTGGAGCCAACGACAGATTATGGGTGGCAATCAGCCCCAGCATTTT.

The chain links TRBV5-4 to TRBJ1-2; 8 nucleotides agree with TRBD1. Unmatched junction bases numbered 7, after V lost 5 bases and J lost 7 bases. The CDR3 length is 13 residues. CDR1 is SGHNT and CDR2 is YYREEE in the germline V gene (reference sequence). In DNA, the CDR3 is TGTGCCAGCAGAGAGGACAGGGAAGGTGGCTACACCTTC. Amino acid sequence: CASREDREGGYTF. Full variable domain (rest looked up from reference TRBV5-4 and TRBJ1-2): ETGVTQSPTHLIKTRGQQVTLRCSSQSGHNTVSWYQQALGQGPQFIFQYYREEENGRGNFPPRFSGLQFPNYSSELNVNALELDDSALYLCASREDREGGYTFGSGTRLTVV.

The rearrangement uses TRBV19 and TRBJ1-2, with TRBD1 identical over 7 bases. CDR1 LNHDA and CDR2 SQIVND come from the germline V gene (reference sequence). With V trimmed by 7 bases and J by 5 bases, 13 bases remained unmatched. The CDR3 runs 15 residues. Here the CDR3 DNA reads TGTGCCAGTAAAGGGTCACGGACAGGACAATATGGCTACACCTTC. As protein: CASKGSRTGQYGYTF.

This clone has only one observation. V and J are TRBV27 and TRBJ1-1; the D is unclear. The V gene lost 1 base and the J gene lost 2 bases, with 8 bases spanning the gap. Looked up from germline, CDR1 is MNHEY and CDR2 is SMNVEV (reference sequence). The CDR3 spans 14 residues. The CDR3 coding sequence is TGTGCCAGCAGTTTATTCGCTCTTAACACTGAAGCTTTCTTT. It codes for CASSLFALNTEAFF.

The chain is built from TRBV2 and TRBJ1-1, with D unclear. CDR1 and CDR2 (germline): SNHLY, FYNNEI. Trimming removed 1 base from V and 1 base from J, with 13 bases in between. This CDR3 region has 16 residues. The CDR3 is CASSEGRSSANTEAFF. CDR3 coding DNA: TGTGCCAGCAGTGAAGGGCGGAGTTCAGCGAACACTGAAGCTTTCTTT. The entire variable domain, with the rest obtained from reference TRBV2 and TRBJ1-1, is as follows: EPEVTQTPSHQVTQMGQEVILRCVPISNHLYFYWYRQILGQKVEFLVSFYNNEISEKSEIFDDQFSVERPDGSNFTLKIRSTKLEDSAMYFCASSEGRSSANTEAFFGQGTRLTVV.

The rearrangement joins TRBV2 to TRBJ2-3; D gene unclear. CDR1 is SNHLY and CDR2 is FYNNEI in the germline V gene. The length of the CDR3 is 11 residues. V was clipped by 4 bases and J by 6 bases, with 5 bases between them. CDR3 sequence (DNA): TGTGCCAGCAGTGGGGCTGATACGCAGTATTTT. Its translation is CASSGADTQYF.

The rearrangement links TRBV6-5 to TRBJ2-7; 9 positions agree with TRBD2. The ends lost 6 bases at V and 4 bases at J; junction bases unmatched: 10. The germline V gene encodes CDR1 MNHEY and CDR2 SVGAGI. The CDR3 runs to 15 residues. The CDR3 spells CASRRESGRPYEQYF. Here the CDR3 DNA reads TGTGCCAGCAGACGAGAGAGCGGGAGGCCGTACGAGCAGTACTTC.

The chain couples TRBV4-1 to TRBJ2-1; 8 positions agree with TRBD1. This CDR3 contains 19 residues. V shed 2 bases and J 4 bases; nucleotides not matched to a gene: 16. Germline lookup yields CDR1 MGHRA and CDR2 YSYEKL. CDR3 nucleotide sequence: TGCGCCAGCAGCCAAAACCACCCATTAGGACAGGGCGAATACAATGAGCAGTTCTTC. It codes for CASSQNHPLGQGEYNEQFF.

The chain carries TRBV9 and TRBJ2-1, with a tentative D call TRBD2 (6 bases). The CDR3 has 15 residues. CDR1 is SGDLS and CDR2 is YYNGEE in the germline V gene. V dropped 0 bases and J dropped 7 bases, with 14 bases sitting between them. CDR3 DNA: TGTGCCAGCAGCGTAGGAACTAGCTTTAGTAATGAGCAGTTCTTC. This codes for CASSVGTSFSNEQFF. The whole variable domain, filled in from reference TRBV9 and TRBJ2-1, reads DSGVTQTPKHLITATGQRVTLRCSPRSGDLSVYWYQQSLDQGLQFLIQYYNGEERAKGNILERFSAQQFPDLHSELNLSSLELGDSALYFCASSVGTSFSNEQFFGPGTRLTVL.

The chain carries TRBV11-2 and TRBJ2-5; D call uncertain. Germline-derived CDR1 and CDR2 are SGHAT and FQNNGV. The V and J ends lost 1 base and 1 base respectively, with 13 bases between them. The CDR3 runs 16 residues. The DNA for the CDR3 is TGTGCCAGCAGCTTAGCCGCTTGGGGTTCCCAAGAGACCCAGTACTTC. Protein: CASSLAAWGSQETQYF.

This chain joins TRBV6-5 and TRBJ1-1; weak D call: TRBD1 (5 bases). The germline CDR1 and CDR2 sequences are MNHEY and SVGAGI. CDR3 length: 14 residues. V was cut by 6 bases and J by 0 bases, with 11 bases left in between. The CDR3 sequence is CASRRTSMNTEAFF. CDR3 sequence (DNA): TGTGCCAGCAGGCGGACATCTATGAACACTGAAGCTTTCTTT.